The 11 T cell receptor beta chains reported below all come from one sample, sequenced in a study of shared clonotypes between healthy human individuals. Method: immunoSEQ multiplex PCR; TCRdb's copy keeps in-frame clones and lacks some. The sample comprises some 450,000 clones, approximately 71% of which are singletons, and about 12% rests with the top ten. Sample: PBMCs. These receptors all stem from a woman aged 40 to 50 in good health. Some clones in this sample may be carry-over from other donors' samples.

The chain employs TRBV29-1 and TRBJ2-7; D possibly matches TRBD1 or TRBD2 (5 bases each). There are 13 residues in the CDR3. Per germline, CDR1 SQVTM and CDR2 ANQGSEA. Trimming shortened V by 6 bases and J by 3 bases, and 15 bases separated the two germline ends. The chain's CDR3 is CSVGVGADYEQYF. CDR3 nucleotides: TGCAGCGTGGGGGTTGGGGCAGACTACGAGCAGTACTTC.

The rearrangement joins TRBV9 to TRBJ2-3; D gene unclear. Germline-derived CDR1 and CDR2 are SGDLS and YYNGEE. V was shortened by 0 bases and J by 0 bases, with 5 bases between the two germline ends. CDR3 length equals 14 residues. CDR3 coding DNA: TGTGCCAGCAGCGTAGGGCCTAGCACAGATACGCAGTATTTT. It encodes CASSVGPSTDTQYF.

The chain joins TRBV11-2 to TRBJ1-1; TRBD1 is a possible D gene (5 bases). CDR3 length equals 12 residues. V lost 1 base, J lost 7 bases, and 7 bases lay in between. CDR1 and CDR2 (germline): SGHAT, FQNNGV. The CDR3 is CASSLAGNEAFF. In DNA, the CDR3 is TGTGCCAGCAGCTTAGCAGGGAATGAAGCTTTCTTT.

As to this clone: The same CDR3 arises from other DNA sequences in this sample as well. V is TRBV7-2 and J is TRBJ2-6; unclear D gene. The CDR3 has 15 amino acids. Looked up from germline, CDR1 is SGHTA and CDR2 is FQGNSA. Trimming took 1 base from V and 0 from J, leaving 4 bases between them. CDR3 protein: CASSLEPSGANVLTF. As DNA, the CDR3 is TGTGCCAGCAGCTTAGAACCCTCTGGGGCCAACGTCCTGACTTTC.

This clone was observed a few times. A much larger clone lies one base from this, so it may be a read error. This sample also contains other DNA sequences that code for the same CDR3. The rearrangement links TRBV7-6 to TRBJ2-3, with D unclear. CDR3 size: 12 residues. Trimming removed 1 base from V and 1 base from J, with 0 bases in between. Germline assignment: CDR1 SGHVS and CDR2 FNYEAQ. CDR3 protein: CASSLGTDTQYF. In DNA form, the CDR3 reads TGTGCCAGCAGCTTAGGCACAGATACGCAGTATTTT.

Comment on this clone: A much larger clone is a single base away; this may be a read error. Other DNA sequences in this specimen translate into the identical CDR3. This sequence joins TRBV10-3 and TRBJ1-6; weak D call: TRBD1 (5 bases). CDR1 is ENHRY and CDR2 is SYGVKD in the germline V gene. The CDR3 is made up of 16 amino acids. The CDR3 is CAISELGQSGNSPLHF. CDR3 nucleotide sequence: TGTGCCATCAGTGAGTTGGGGCAGTCCGGTAATTCGCCCCTCCACTTT.

The genes are TRBV27 and TRBJ2-5, with D possibly matching TRBD2 (5 bases). Germline values: CDR1 MNHEY, CDR2 SMNVEV (reference sequence). Between the trimmed V and J ends, which lost 3 bases and 7 bases, there was a span of 9 bases. The CDR3 is made up of 12 amino acids. DNA of the CDR3: TGTGCCAGCAGTTTTCGGGAAGGGACCCAGTACTTC. This gives the protein CASSFREGTQYF.

CDR3 DNA sequence: TGTGCCAGCAGCTTAGCCCGTCAGGGGATCTCCTACAATGAGCAGTTCTTC. Translated, it gives CASSLARQGISYNEQFF. This rearrangement joins TRBV7-9 to TRBJ2-1, with D possibly being TRBD1 (6 bases). This CDR3 contains 17 residues. Trimming stripped 0 bases from V and 0 bases from J, with 12 bases between. Germline loops: CDR1 SEHNR, CDR2 FQNEAQ (reference sequence).

This clone was seen a few times. The chain has TRBV7-2 and TRBJ1-2; D might be TRBD1 (5 bases). The CDR3 has 15 residues. Germline CDR1 is SGHTA and CDR2 is FQGNSA. Between the trimmed V and J ends, which lost 5 bases and 0 bases, there was a span of 13 bases. The CDR3 loop is CASSINRDSNYGYTF. CDR3 sequence (DNA): TGTGCCAGCAGCATCAACCGGGACTCTAACTATGGCTACACCTTC.

J is TRBJ1-5 and V is TRBV5-4; D is possibly TRBD1 (5 bases). Trimming stripped 3 bases from V and 5 bases from J, with 9 bases between. Germline CDR1 and CDR2: SGHNT and YYREEE (reference sequence). The CDR3 length is 13 residues. The CDR3 sequence is CASSYDRDQPQHF. CDR3 DNA sequence: TGTGCCAGCAGCTACGACAGAGATCAGCCCCAGCATTTT.

Regarding this clone: Since a much larger clone is just one base distant, this may be a read error. The CDR3, as DNA: TGTGCCAGCAGCGACCGCCGGGGGGGCCAAGGGACCCAGTACTTC. Its protein product is CASSDRRGGQGTQYF. V is TRBV7-3 and J is TRBJ2-5, with 8 nucleotides matching TRBD2. Germline lookup yields CDR1 SGHTA and CDR2 FQGTGA. The CDR3 consists of 15 residues.